Listed here are 21 T cell receptor beta chains from one sample, sequenced in a study of blood T cell repertoires in COVID-19. Libraries were prepared by immunoSEQ multiplex PCR; TCRdb keeps only in-frame clonotypes and omits some of them. The sample lists about 47,000 clones, approximately 88% occurring once. The material sequenced was peripheral blood. Source of these receptors: a man aged 45-60 years with acute or convalescent COVID-19.

This chain joins TRBV7-7 and TRBJ2-2; maybe TRBD1 (6 bases). CDR3 size: 15 residues. V was pared by 4 bases and J by 1 base, with 10 bases between. Per the germline V gene, CDR1 is SSHAT and CDR2 is FNYEAQ (reference sequence). CDR3 protein: CASSSGTLNTGELFF. CDR3 sequence (DNA): TGTGCCAGCAGCTCCGGGACACTGAACACCGGGGAGCTGTTTTTT. Using reference TRBV7-7 and TRBJ2-2 for the parts outside the CDR3, the full variable domain is GAGVSQSPRYKVTKRGQDVTLRCDPISSHATLYWYQQALGQGPEFLTYFNYEAQPDKSGLPSDRFSAERPEGSISTLTIQRTEQRDSAMYRCASSSGTLNTGELFFGEGSRLTVL.

The genes are TRBV6-5 and TRBJ2-1; 8 bases line up with TRBD1. Germline V gene data show CDR1 as MNHEY and CDR2 as SVGAGI. The V gene end was trimmed by 5 bases and the J gene end by 3 bases; junction bases not matched to a gene: 3. The CDR3 has 14 amino acids. Here the CDR3 reads CASSRQGSYNEQFF. CDR3 DNA sequence: TGTGCCAGCAGTCGACAGGGGAGCTACAATGAGCAGTTCTTC.

This rearrangement joins TRBV19 to TRBJ2-5; perhaps TRBD2 as D (6 bases). The CDR3 spans 15 residues. Germline CDR1 is LNHDA and CDR2 is SQIVND (reference sequence). V was pared by 1 base and J by 6 bases, with 15 bases between. As DNA, the CDR3 is TGTGCCAGTAGTATAGCAACGGGAGTCCTTAAGACCCAGTACTTC. It yields the protein CASSIATGVLKTQYF.

The chain uses TRBV27 and TRBJ1-5; D gene unclear. Germline CDR1 is MNHEY and CDR2 is SMNVEV (reference sequence). CDR3 length: 13 amino acids. Trimming stripped 4 bases from V and 9 bases from J, with 13 bases between. The DNA for the CDR3 is TGTGCCAGCAGTTCGGGTAGTTTATGGCCCCAGCATTTT. Translation gives CASSSGSLWPQHF.

The table lists this clone with a few counts. CDR3 protein: CSVEPADQGGYTF. CDR3 sequence (DNA): TGCAGCGTTGAACCGGCAGACCAGGGCGGCTACACCTTC. This sequence joins TRBV29-1 and TRBJ1-2; TRBD1 might be the D (5 bases). Germline CDR1 reads SQVTM; CDR2 reads ANQGSEA. The ends were cut back, 2 bases at V and 8 bases at J, with 15 bases in the middle. The length of the CDR3 is 13 residues.

The V call is TRBV6-5, the J call TRBJ2-7; D might be TRBD2 (5 bases). With 2 bases removed from V and 3 bases from J, the gap between germline ends came to 14 bases. The V gene's germline CDR1 is MNHEY and CDR2 SVGAGI. The length of the CDR3 is 15 residues. The CDR3 coding sequence is TGTGCCAGCAGTTACAGGCTTCCCGGGGACTACGAGCAGTACTTC. As protein: CASSYRLPGDYEQYF.

The sample holds a few counts of this clone. The rearrangement joins TRBV6-6 to TRBJ2-3; 8 bases are shared with TRBD2. This CDR3 is 15 amino acids long. Germline V gene lookup returns CDR1 MNHNY and CDR2 SVGAGI (reference sequence). V lost 5 bases, J lost 0 bases, and 4 bases stayed unmatched. The CDR3: CASSDLAGSTDTQYF. The CDR3 DNA follows: TGTGCCAGCAGTGACTTAGCGGGGAGCACAGATACGCAGTATTTT.

A word on this clone: The sample carries other DNA sequences with the same CDR3. This chain links TRBV6-5 with TRBJ1-5; 12 bases are shared with TRBD1. The CDR3 is made up of 15 amino acids. V gave up 6 bases and J gave up 7 bases; unmatched junction bases: 7. Per germline, CDR1 MNHEY and CDR2 SVGAGI. Here the CDR3 reads CASSPGTGGRQPQHF. CDR3 DNA sequence: TGTGCCAGCAGCCCCGGGACAGGGGGCAGGCAGCCCCAGCATTTT.

This rearrangement joins TRBV6-6 to TRBJ1-5, with no clear D. From germline, CDR1 is MNHNY and CDR2 SVGAGI (reference sequence). The CDR3 runs to 16 residues. Trimming took 0 bases from V and 1 from J, leaving 10 bases between them. The CDR3 region has the DNA TGTGCCAGCAGTTACTCCCTGCCCGGGAGCAATCAGCCCCAGCATTTT. Amino acids: CASSYSLPGSNQPQHF.

This clone was seen once. Here the CDR3 DNA reads TGTGCCAGCAGTTTATGGTTTGGACATCTGGAGGCTTTCTTT. Its protein product is CASSLWFGHLEAFF. This rearrangement joins TRBV28 to TRBJ1-1, with D tentatively TRBD1 (5 bases). Germline assignment: CDR1 MDHEN and CDR2 SYDVKM. V shed 0 bases and J shed 11 bases, with 16 bases lying between them. The CDR3 runs to 14 residues.

V is TRBV9 and J is TRBJ2-1, with TRBD1 identical over 8 bases. This CDR3 comprises 12 residues. The ends lost 3 bases at V and 7 bases at J; junction bases unmatched: 0. Germline assignment: CDR1 SGDLS and CDR2 YYNGEE. CDR3 residues: CASSGQGNEQFF. The DNA of the CDR3 is TGTGCCAGCAGCGGACAGGGGAATGAGCAGTTCTTC.

The chain employs TRBV5-1 and TRBJ1-5, with D maybe TRBD1 (6 bases). Germline V gives CDR1 SGHRS, CDR2 YFSETQ. Trimming took 0 bases from V and 0 from J, leaving 10 bases between them. The CDR3 has 16 residues. The CDR3 protein is CASSLDGQSSNQPQHF. As DNA, the CDR3 is TGCGCCAGCAGCTTGGACGGACAGTCTAGCAATCAGCCCCAGCATTTT. The complete variable domain, with remaining parts taken from reference TRBV5-1 and TRBJ1-5, reads KAGVTQTPRYLIKTRGQQVTLSCSPISGHRSVSWYQQTPGQGLQFLFEYFSETQRNKGNFPGRFSGRQFSNSRSEMNVSTLELGDSALYLCASSLDGQSSNQPQHFGDGTRLSIL.

The chain links TRBV28 to TRBJ2-1; TRBD1 agrees at 7 bases. Germline-derived CDR1 and CDR2 are MDHEN and SYDVKM. The junction had 2 bases not matched to a gene; V was cut back by 4 bases and J by 5 bases. The CDR3 has 13 amino acids. CDR3 in amino acids: CASSSTGHNEQFF. CDR3 in DNA: TGTGCCAGCAGTTCGACAGGGCACAATGAGCAGTTCTTC.

The sample holds one count of this clone. The gene calls are TRBV9 and TRBJ2-3; 10 positions agree with TRBD2. The V and J ends lost 4 bases and 5 bases, in that order; junction bases with no gene match: 7. Germline V lookup: CDR1 SGDLS, CDR2 YYNGEE. The CDR3 loop spans 15 amino acids. The CDR3 protein is CASSYVAGGGDTQYF. CDR3 nucleotide sequence: TGTGCCAGCAGCTACGTAGCGGGGGGAGGAGATACGCAGTATTTT.

The gene calls are TRBV6-1 and TRBJ1-1, with a weak D call TRBD1 (6 bases). Germline V lookup: CDR1 MNHNS, CDR2 SASEGT. Trimming pared 11 bases from V and 5 bases from J, leaving 24 bases between. The CDR3 loop spans 15 amino acids. CDR3 in amino acids: CAGRPGQGYKTEAFF. CDR3 DNA sequence: TGTGCCGGCCGCCCGGGGCAGGGGTATAAGACTGAAGCTTTCTTT.

The V and J genes are TRBV4-1 and TRBJ1-1; D is uncertain. The germline gives CDR1 MGHRA, CDR2 YSYEKL. The V end was cut by 0 bases, the J end by 7 bases, with 18 bases between. This CDR3 is 16 amino acids long. The CDR3 sequence: CASSQDTDSLYGEAFF. The CDR3 bases are TGCGCCAGCAGCCAAGATACTGATAGTTTGTACGGTGAAGCTTTCTTT.

The chain employs TRBV28 and TRBJ2-1, with a tentative D call TRBD1 (5 bases). Germline CDR1 is MDHEN and CDR2 is SYDVKM. Trimming removed 8 bases from V and 3 bases from J, with 8 bases in between. This CDR3 has 12 amino acids. CDR3 sequence reads: CASWQGYNEQFF. In DNA form, the CDR3 reads TGTGCCAGCTGGCAGGGCTACAATGAGCAGTTCTTC. The full variable domain, completed using reference TRBV28 and TRBJ2-1, is DVKVTQSSRYLVKRTGEKVFLECVQDMDHENMFWYRQDPGLGLRLIYFSYDVKMKEKGDIPEGYSVSREKKERFSLILESASTNQTSMYLCASWQGYNEQFFGPGTRLTVL.

The chain combines TRBV13 with TRBJ2-7; perhaps TRBD1 as D (5 bases). The CDR3 extends over 14 amino acids. V lost 1 base and J 5 bases, leaving 12 bases between the germline ends. Germline V gene lookup returns CDR1 PRHDT and CDR2 FYEKMQ (reference sequence). CDR3 in DNA: TGTGCCAGCAGCTTAGAAAAGGGGCTGGACGAGCAGTACTTC. Its protein is CASSLEKGLDEQYF.

This rearrangement joins TRBV5-1 to TRBJ1-6; TRBD1 aligns across 8 bases. This CDR3 spans 15 amino acids. J lost 9 bases, V lost 4 bases, and 9 bases had no gene match. CDR1 and CDR2 from the germline V gene are SGHRS and YFSETQ. The CDR3 nucleotides read TGCGCCAGCAGCCGAACAACAGGGGGATCTTCACCCCTCCACTTT. Protein: CASSRTTGGSSPLHF. The full variable domain, with the rest looked up from reference TRBV5-1 and TRBJ1-6, is KAGVTQTPRYLIKTRGQQVTLSCSPISGHRSVSWYQQTPGQGLQFLFEYFSETQRNKGNFPGRFSGRQFSNSRSEMNVSTLELGDSALYLCASSRTTGGSSPLHFGNGTRLTVT.

The V gene is TRBV2, the J gene TRBJ1-6; 10 bases are a match to TRBD1. Germline CDR1 and CDR2: SNHLY and FYNNEI. Trimming took 7 bases from V and 3 from J; bases not matched to a gene: 9. The CDR3 spans 17 residues. The CDR3 is CASNPGQGSRYNSPLHF. CDR3 sequence (DNA): TGTGCCAGCAATCCGGGACAGGGGAGTCGCTATAATTCACCCCTCCACTTT.

The chain couples TRBV10-3 to TRBJ2-3, with D tentatively TRBD2 (6 bases). CDR1 ENHRY and CDR2 SYGVKD come from the germline V gene. The length of the CDR3 is 15 residues. V dropped 6 bases and J dropped 5 bases, with 18 bases sitting between them. The CDR3 nucleotides read TGTGCCATCAGCGCTTACGGGGGAGCGGGAGATACGCAGTATTTT. This sequence encodes CAISAYGGAGDTQYF.